This TCR beta chain was captured by sequencing in a study of T cell changes during pregnancy in multiple sclerosis (dated by TCRdb to about 2019). As for the study more broadly: The study looked at changes in the T cell repertoire across pregnancy in women with multiple sclerosis.

A remark on this clone: This receptor's antigen is unknown. Mismatch with germline at one junction end may stem from a read error.

Library preparation employed the immunoSEQ multiplex PCR assay. TCRdb limited this immuneACCESS table to in-frame rearrangements with V and J called. A share of clones is missing; checked studies link under half to unresolved V genes, and the rest is unexplained. The sample profile shows fewer than 95,000 clones; approximately 92% of them were found once. The leading ten clones occupy around 4.1% of the sample. The sample consisted of peripheral blood, taken in the first trimester of pregnancy. This sequence was found in a female donor with multiple sclerosis, enrolled in a pregnancy study.

This receptor has the CDR3 CASSLALVGGGDQETQYF. The nucleotide sequence reads as follows: TGTGCTAGCAGCTTAGCGTTGGTGGGCGGGGGGGATCAAGAGACCCAGTACTTC. The sequence joins TRBV7-7 to TRBJ2-5; TRBD2 fits 9 bases in the junction. The germline V gene (reference sequence) sets CDR1 to SSHAT and CDR2 to FNYEAQ. The CDR3 runs 18 amino acids, cysteine and phenylalanine included. Just the 54-base CDR3 DNA is kept, in frame starting at base 1.